What follows are 20 T cell receptor beta chains derived from one specimen sequenced in a study of post-analysis software for immune sequencing data (dated by TCRdb to between 2014 and 2017). Points the paper makes about the study in general: Significantly higher frequencies in patients than in controls were found for about five TRBV segments, including TRBV5-6, TRBV5-1 and TRBV20-1.

No antigen is known for these receptors. Preparation of the library involved PCR. The run used an Illumina HiSeq 2500. Unique molecular identifiers were incorporated into TCR beta cDNA libraries to reduce PCR and sequencing biases. TCRdb took the public reads, trimmed them with fastp at Q25, ran MiXCR for clone calling and kept in-frame beta chains. Each record represents a unique CDR3 protein, reported with the most common genes and DNA among its rows. The sample data list about 540,000 distinct CDR3 sequences, and 34% of these were observed just once. The leading ten clones occupy approximately 6% of the sample. Sequenced sample: blood. These TCRs come from a girl aged 2-17 years with multiple sclerosis.

The chain employs TRBV5-1 and TRBJ1-2, with 7 positions matching TRBD1. Trimming took 4 bases from V and 6 from J; bases not matched to a gene: 15. This CDR3 contains 16 residues. Germline CDR1 reads SGHRS; CDR2 reads YFSETQ. Here the CDR3 DNA reads TGCGCCAGCAGCGCTTACTCGCCGGGACAGTTAAATGGCTACACCTTC. As protein: CASSAYSPGQLNGYTF.

This chain links TRBV29-1 with TRBJ2-7; a weak D match, TRBD1 (5 bases). V gave up 7 bases and J gave up 5 bases, with 15 bases separating them. CDR3 length: 12 residues. In germline, CDR1 is SQVTM, CDR2 ANQGSEA. CDR3 in amino acids: CSADPRAHEQYF. CDR3 sequence (DNA): TGCAGCGCAGACCCCAGGGCCCACGAGCAGTACTTC.

This clonotype was detected only a few times. The V and J genes are TRBV5-5 and TRBJ2-1; perhaps TRBD1 as D (6 bases). CDR1 is SGHKS and CDR2 is YYEKEE in the germline V gene (reference sequence). The germline V and J ends were trimmed by 4 bases and 8 bases, with 13 bases remaining between them. The CDR3 is made up of 13 amino acids. CDR3 residues: CASSIPDSDEQFF. The CDR3 DNA reads as TGTGCCAGCAGCATACCGGACAGTGATGAGCAGTTCTTC.

The table lists this clonotype with a count of one. The chain is built from TRBV7-9 and TRBJ1-1; tentatively, D is TRBD1 (5 bases). Trimming took off 4 bases at V and 1 base at J, with 28 bases between the two ends. The germline gives CDR1 SEHNR, CDR2 FQNEAQ (reference sequence). This CDR3 is 20 amino acids long. This CDR3 is CASSSGRTERGRGSNTEAFF. CDR3 nucleotides: TGTGCCAGCAGCTCCGGCAGGACGGAAAGGGGCCGGGGATCGAACACTGAAGCTTTCTTT.

The chain employs TRBV2 and TRBJ2-7; maybe TRBD1 (6 bases). CDR1 and CDR2 (germline): SNHLY, FYNNEI. The CDR3 has 16 amino acids. Trimming took off 3 bases at V and 3 bases at J, with 18 bases between the two ends. This CDR3 is CASSEMDSSTNYEQYF. CDR3 nucleotides: TGTGCCAGCAGTGAGATGGACAGTAGTACCAACTACGAGCAGTACTTC.

This clonotype was counted a few times. This chain links TRBV20-1 with TRBJ1-2; D may be TRBD1 (5 bases). Germline CDR1 DFQATT, CDR2 SNEGSKA (reference sequence). CDR3 length: 12 amino acids. V lost 6 bases and J lost 3, with 11 bases in between. For the CDR3, the DNA is TGCAGTGCCTCGGGGCAGGACTATGGCTACACCTTC. This gives the protein CSASGQDYGYTF.

This clonotype has only a few counts. As DNA, the CDR3 is TGTGCCAGCAGCTTAGGCGGGGAGAATACGCAGTATTTT. It translates to CASSLGGENTQYF. The rearrangement uses TRBV7-2 and TRBJ2-3; perhaps TRBD2 as D (6 bases). The germline V gene encodes CDR1 SGHTA and CDR2 FQGNSA. This CDR3 contains 13 residues. V gave up 1 base and J gave up 7 bases, with 9 bases separating them.

This clonotype was observed many times. This rearrangement joins TRBV7-3 to TRBJ2-1; tentative D call: TRBD2 (5 bases). V was shortened by 1 base and J by 9 bases, with 13 bases between the two germline ends. The CDR3 covers 14 residues. Germline CDR1 reads SGHTA; CDR2 reads FQGTGA. Here the CDR3 DNA reads TGTGCCAGCAGCTTAAGCGGGCTAGCCACTGAGCAGTTCTTC. Translation gives CASSLSGLATEQFF.

This clonotype was found a few times. The V and J genes are TRBV10-2 and TRBJ2-3; D not resolved. Germline assignment: CDR1 WSHSY and CDR2 SAAADI. The CDR3 spans 11 residues. The ends were cut back, 4 bases at V and 6 bases at J, with 5 bases in the middle. The CDR3 DNA is TGCGCCAGCAGTGCTCTCGATACGCAGTATTTT. This gives the protein CASSALDTQYF.

As regards this clonotype: A much larger clone sits a single nucleotide away, making a read error possible. This rearrangement joins TRBV7-2 to TRBJ2-6; a weak D match, TRBD1 (5 bases). Germline V CDR1 and CDR2: SGHTA, FQGNSA. This CDR3 is 15 amino acids long. The CDR3 loop reads CASSLEVSGADVLTF. CDR3 DNA: TGTGCCAGCAGCTTAGAAGTCTCTGGGGCCGACGTCCTGACTTTC.

This clonotype was seen a handful of times. The chain recombines TRBV7-9 with TRBJ2-7; 7 bases are a match to TRBD2. The CDR3 runs to 13 residues. Germline V lookup: CDR1 SEHNR, CDR2 FQNEAQ (reference sequence). V shed 2 bases, J shed 2 bases, and the junction held 0 bases outside the gene matches. The CDR3 spells CASSLLAAYEQYF. The CDR3 DNA reads TGTGCCAGCAGCTTACTAGCGGCCTACGAGCAGTACTTC.

The chain recombines TRBV7-6 with TRBJ2-3, with D perhaps TRBD1 or TRBD2 (7 bases each). This CDR3 spans 16 amino acids. Germline-derived CDR1 and CDR2 are SGHVS and FNYEAQ. The V end was cut by 1 base, the J end by 8 bases, with 19 bases between. The CDR3 bases are TGTGCCAGCAGCTTAGTTGAGGACAGGCCGGGAGGTACGCAGTATTTT. Its protein product is CASSLVEDRPGGTQYF.

This chain connects TRBV15 to TRBJ1-5; D perhaps matches TRBD1 (6 bases). Germline CDR1 is LNHNV and CDR2 is YYDKDF (reference sequence). This CDR3 is built from 15 residues. V gave up 3 bases and J gave up 0 bases, with 9 bases separating them. In DNA form, the CDR3 reads TGTGCCACCAGCAGGTACAGGGATAGCAATCAGCCCCAGCATTTT. It codes for CATSRYRDSNQPQHF.

This clonotype came up many times. The chain carries TRBV20-1 and TRBJ2-3; D remains unclear. Trimming removed 6 bases from V and 4 bases from J, with 11 bases in between. Germline CDR1 is DFQATT and CDR2 is SNEGSKA (reference sequence). The CDR3 length is 12 residues. As DNA, the CDR3 is TGCAGTGCCAGTAGGGTTGCAGATACGCAGTATTTT. Its protein is CSASRVADTQYF.

At least ten counts were recorded for this clonotype. This sequence joins TRBV6-5 and TRBJ2-7, with 7 nucleotides matching TRBD1. The germline CDR1 and CDR2 sequences are MNHEY and SVGAGI. The junction had 4 bases not matched to a gene; V was cut back by 2 bases and J by 3 bases. CDR3 length: 14 residues. For the CDR3, the DNA is TGTGCCAGCAGTTACGGGACAGACCTCTACGAGCAGTACTTC. Protein product: CASSYGTDLYEQYF.

This rearrangement joins TRBV5-1 to TRBJ2-5; 14 bases are a match to TRBD2. This CDR3 region has 16 residues. The trim removed 7 bases at V and 11 bases at J, leaving 16 bases unmatched. Germline lookup yields CDR1 SGHRS and CDR2 YFSETQ. CDR3 DNA sequence: TGCGCCAGCCGGACTAGCGGGGGGACCTTGTTGAATGAGCAGTACTTC. This translates into CASRTSGGTLLNEQYF.

The V gene is TRBV27, the J gene TRBJ2-5; TRBD1 matches 10 bases. The CDR3 is 16 amino acids. The V gene's germline CDR1 is MNHEY and CDR2 SMNVEV (reference sequence). With 5 bases clipped from V and 2 bases from J, the junction kept 8 bases outside the gene matches. CDR3 sequence: CASSVTGGWGQETQYF. Here the CDR3 DNA reads TGTGCCAGCAGTGTGACAGGGGGCTGGGGGCAAGAGACCCAGTACTTC.

The sample holds a few counts of this clonotype. V usage is TRBV20-1 and J usage is TRBJ2-5; no clear D. Germline V CDR1 and CDR2: DFQATT, SNEGSKA (reference sequence). Trimming took off 0 bases at V and 1 base at J, with 9 bases between the two ends. This CDR3 contains 14 residues. The CDR3 here is CSARDTLRQETQYF. CDR3 DNA: TGCAGTGCTAGAGACACCCTGCGCCAAGAGACCCAGTACTTC.

The rearrangement uses TRBV7-8 and TRBJ2-7; 12 nucleotides align to TRBD2. Germline lookup yields CDR1 SGHVS and CDR2 FQNEAQ. This CDR3 comprises 16 residues. J lost 2 bases, V lost 5 bases, and 7 bases had no gene match. This CDR3 reads CASSPVLAGGAYEQYF. In DNA, the CDR3 is TGTGCCAGCAGCCCGGTCCTAGCGGGAGGGGCCTACGAGCAGTACTTC.

The chain carries TRBV5-1 and TRBJ2-5; 9 positions match TRBD1. The end of the DNA aligns better with TRBJ2-1, so the J call may be wrong. The V gene's germline CDR1 is SGHRS and CDR2 YFSETQ. This CDR3 has 16 residues. The CDR3 coding sequence is TGCGCCAGCAGCTTCTTCCGGGACAGGGACCAAGAGACCCAGTTCTTC. Translating it yields CASSFFRDRDQETQFF.